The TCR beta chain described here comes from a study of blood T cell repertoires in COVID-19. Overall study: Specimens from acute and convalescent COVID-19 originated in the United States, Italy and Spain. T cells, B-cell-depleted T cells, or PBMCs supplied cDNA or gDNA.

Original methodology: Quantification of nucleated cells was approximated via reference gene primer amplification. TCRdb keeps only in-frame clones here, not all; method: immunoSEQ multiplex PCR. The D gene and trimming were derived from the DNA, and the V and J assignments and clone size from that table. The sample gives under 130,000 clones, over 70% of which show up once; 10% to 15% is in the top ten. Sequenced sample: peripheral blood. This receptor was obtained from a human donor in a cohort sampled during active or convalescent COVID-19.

CDR3 protein: CASSLPGLYGYTF. CDR3 nucleotides: TGTGCCAGCAGCCTGCCGGGTCTTTATGGCTACACCTTC. The genes are TRBV9 and TRBJ1-2; D call uncertain. V was clipped by 4 bases and J by 5 bases, with 12 bases between them. Per the germline V gene, CDR1 is SGDLS and CDR2 is YYNGEE. The CDR3 spans 13 residues.